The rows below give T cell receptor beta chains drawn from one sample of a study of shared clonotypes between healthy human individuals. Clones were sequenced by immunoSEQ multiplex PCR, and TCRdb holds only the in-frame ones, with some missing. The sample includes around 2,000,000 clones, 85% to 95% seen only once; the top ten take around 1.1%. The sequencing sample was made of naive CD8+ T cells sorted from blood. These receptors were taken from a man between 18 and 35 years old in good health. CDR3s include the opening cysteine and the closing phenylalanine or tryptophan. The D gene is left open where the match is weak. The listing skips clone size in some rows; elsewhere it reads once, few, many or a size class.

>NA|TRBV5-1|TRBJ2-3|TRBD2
CASSSGLAGEDGYTQYF
TGCGCCAGCAGCTCAGGACTAGCGGGAGAGGATGGTTATACGCAGTATTTT
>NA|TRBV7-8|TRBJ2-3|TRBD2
CASSQTSGSTDTQYF
TGTGCCAGCAGCCAGACTAGCGGGAGCACAGATACGCAGTATTTT
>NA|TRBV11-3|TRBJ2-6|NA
CASSFPQKSTESSGANVLTF
TGTGCCAGCAGCTTTCCCCAGAAATCGACAGAAAGCTCTGGGGCCAACGTCCTGACTTTC
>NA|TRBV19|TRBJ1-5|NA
CASSALSGGLGTSNQPQHF
TGTGCCAGTAGTGCCTTGAGCGGGGGATTGGGTACGAGCAATCAGCCCCAGCATTTT
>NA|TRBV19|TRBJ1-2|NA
CASTGRTETNYGYTF
TGTGCCAGTACCGGGCGGACAGAGACTAACTATGGCTACACCTTC
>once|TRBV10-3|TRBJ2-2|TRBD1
CAAGQANTGELFF
TGTGCCGCCGGACAGGCGAACACCGGGGAGCTGTTTTTT
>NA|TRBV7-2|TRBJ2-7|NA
CASSLGSYEQYF
TGTGCCAGCAGCTTAGGATCGTACGAGCAGTACTTC
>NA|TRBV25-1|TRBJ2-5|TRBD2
CASSAGLAGGETQYF
TGTGCCAGCAGTGCCGGACTAGCGGGAGGAGAGACCCAGTACTTC
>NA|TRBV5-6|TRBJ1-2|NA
CASSLWTATYGYTF
TGTGCCAGCAGCTTGTGGACAGCAACCTATGGCTACACCTTC
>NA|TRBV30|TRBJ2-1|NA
CAWSGTPRYNEQFF
TGTGCCTGGAGCGGGACCCCCAGGTACAATGAGCAGTTCTTC
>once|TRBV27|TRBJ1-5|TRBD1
CASRTTGGDWSNQPQHF
TGTGCCAGCAGGACTACAGGGGGCGATTGGAGCAATCAGCCCCAGCATTTT
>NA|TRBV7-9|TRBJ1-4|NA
CASSFRSGVNEKLFF
TGTGCCAGCAGCTTTAGGTCAGGGGTAAATGAAAAACTGTTTTTT
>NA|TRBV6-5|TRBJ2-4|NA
CASSYISGLAKNIQYF
TGTGCCAGCAGTTACATAAGTGGGCTAGCCAAAAACATTCAGTACTTC
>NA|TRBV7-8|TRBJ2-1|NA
CASSLLRGVGYNEQFF
TGTGCCAGCAGCTTACTTAGGGGAGTCGGGTACAATGAGCAGTTCTTC
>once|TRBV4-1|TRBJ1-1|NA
CASGGRNTEAFF
TGCGCCAGCGGAGGGAGGAACACTGAAGCTTTCTTT
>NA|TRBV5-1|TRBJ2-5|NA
CASSLPRQETQYF
TGCGCCAGCAGCTTACCAAGACAAGAGACCCAGTACTTC
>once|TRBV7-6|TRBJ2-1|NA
CASSVSGQSYNEQFF
TGTGCCAGCAGCGTTAGCGGCCAGTCCTACAATGAGCAGTTCTTC
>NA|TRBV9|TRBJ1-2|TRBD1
CASSVGDRVGYTF
TGTGCCAGCAGCGTAGGGGACAGGGTCGGCTACACCTTC
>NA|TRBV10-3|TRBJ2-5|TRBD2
CAIKSGGLQETQYF
TGTGCCATCAAGAGCGGGGGCCTCCAAGAGACCCAGTACTTC
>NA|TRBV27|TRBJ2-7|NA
CASSLVDPAYEQYF
TGTGCCAGCAGTTTAGTAGACCCGGCCTACGAGCAGTACTTC
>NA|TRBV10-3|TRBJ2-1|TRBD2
CAISPGLAVYNEQFF
TGTGCCATCAGTCCGGGACTAGCGGTCTACAATGAGCAGTTCTTC
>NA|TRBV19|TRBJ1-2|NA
CASRPGPMTNYGYTF
TGTGCCAGTAGACCGGGACCCATGACTAACTATGGCTACACCTTC
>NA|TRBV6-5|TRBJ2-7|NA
CASSYSSGSYEQYF
TGTGCCAGCAGTTACTCGTCAGGTTCCTACGAGCAGTACTTC
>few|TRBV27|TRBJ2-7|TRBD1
CASSLSGDSSYEQYF
TGTGCCAGCAGTTTATCGGGGGACAGCTCCTACGAGCAGTACTTC
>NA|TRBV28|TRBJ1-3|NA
CASRPLELSGNTIYF
TGTGCCAGCAGACCCTTAGAGCTCTCTGGAAACACCATATATTTT
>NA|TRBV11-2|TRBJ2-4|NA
CASSLVGVAKNIQYF
TGTGCCAGCAGCTTAGTTGGGGTGGCCAAAAACATTCAGTACTTC
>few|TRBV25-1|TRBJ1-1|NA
CASSPRQWGTNTEAFF
TGTGCCAGCAGTCCTAGACAGTGGGGGACTAACACTGAAGCTTTCTTT
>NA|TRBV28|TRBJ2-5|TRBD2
CASSLQLAGGTETQYF
TGTGCCAGCAGCCTCCAACTAGCGGGGGGGACTGAGACCCAGTACTTC
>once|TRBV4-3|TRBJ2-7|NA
CASSQDMAGSYEQYF
TGCGCCAGCAGCCAAGATATGGCGGGATCCTACGAGCAGTACTTC
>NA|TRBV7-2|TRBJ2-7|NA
CASSLVTGSYEQYF
TGTGCCAGCAGCTTAGTTACAGGGAGCTACGAGCAGTACTTC
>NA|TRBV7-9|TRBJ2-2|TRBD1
CASSSPGTAYTGELFF
TGTGCCAGCAGCTCCCCCGGGACAGCCTACACCGGGGAGCTGTTTTTT
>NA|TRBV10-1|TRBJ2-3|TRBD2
CASSEIRGGPDTQYF
TGCGCCAGCAGTGAGATCCGGGGGGGCCCAGATACGCAGTATTTT
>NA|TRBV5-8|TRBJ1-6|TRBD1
CASSLQGAGSPLHF
TGTGCCAGCAGCTTGCAGGGGGCTGGATCACCCCTCCACTTT
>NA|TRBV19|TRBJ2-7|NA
CASSRHRGDGEQYF
TGTGCCAGTAGCCGTCATCGGGGTGACGGCGAGCAGTACTTC
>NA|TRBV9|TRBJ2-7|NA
CASSVEGGPTYEQYF
TGTGCCAGCAGCGTAGAAGGGGGTCCTACCTACGAGCAGTACTTC
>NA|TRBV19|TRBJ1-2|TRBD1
CASSLGTGNYGYTF
TGTGCCAGTAGTCTCGGGACAGGCAACTATGGCTACACCTTC
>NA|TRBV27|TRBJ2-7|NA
CASSLFGGPYEQYF
TGTGCCAGCAGTTTATTTGGGGGGCCCTACGAGCAGTACTTC
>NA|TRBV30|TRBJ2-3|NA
CAWSVGVGLTDTQYF
TGTGCCTGGAGTGTAGGCGTCGGGCTCACAGATACGCAGTATTTT
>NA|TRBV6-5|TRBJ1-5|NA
CASSPGGSNQPQHF
TGTGCCAGCAGTCCCGGGGGAAGCAATCAGCCCCAGCATTTT
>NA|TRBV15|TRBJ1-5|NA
CATSSAGHQPQHF
TGTGCCACCAGCAGTGCAGGGCATCAGCCCCAGCATTTT
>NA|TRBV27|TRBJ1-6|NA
CASTEWAGVISPLHF
TGTGCCAGCACCGAATGGGCGGGGGTAATTTCACCCCTCCACTTT
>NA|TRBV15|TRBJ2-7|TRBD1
CATSFTGDSSYEQYF
TGTGCCACCAGCTTTACAGGGGACAGCTCCTACGAGCAGTACTTC
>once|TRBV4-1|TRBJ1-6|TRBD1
CASSQGPGQSSYNSPLHF
TGCGCCAGCAGCCAAGGCCCGGGACAGAGCTCCTATAATTCACCCCTCCACTTT
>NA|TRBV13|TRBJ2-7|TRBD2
CASSWASGGQLSYEQYF
TGTGCCAGCAGCTGGGCTAGCGGGGGCCAACTCTCCTACGAGCAGTACTTC
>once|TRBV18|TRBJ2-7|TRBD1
CASSPRDRSYEQYF
TGTGCCAGCTCACCTCGGGACAGAAGTTACGAGCAGTACTTC
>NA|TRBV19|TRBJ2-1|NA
CASSIDWEVNEQFF
TGTGCCAGTAGTATAGATTGGGAAGTCAATGAGCAGTTCTTC
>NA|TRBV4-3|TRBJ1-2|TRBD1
CASSHRTGWDYTF
TGCGCCAGCAGCCACCGGACAGGGTGGGACTACACCTTC
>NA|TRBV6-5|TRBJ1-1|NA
CASSYSEGAEAFF
TGTGCCAGCAGTTACTCTGAAGGCGCTGAAGCTTTCTTT
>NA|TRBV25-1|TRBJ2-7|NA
CASSEWKDGPYEQYF
TGTGCCAGCAGTGAATGGAAGGACGGACCCTACGAGCAGTACTTC
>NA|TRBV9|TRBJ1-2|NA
CASSVDTPNYGYTF
TGTGCCAGCAGCGTAGACACACCTAACTATGGCTACACCTTC
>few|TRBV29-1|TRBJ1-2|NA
CSFEDGHNYGYTF
TGCAGCTTTGAGGACGGGCACAACTATGGCTACACCTTC
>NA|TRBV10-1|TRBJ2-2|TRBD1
CASSVGTGASNTGELFF
TGCGCCAGCAGCGTCGGGACAGGGGCCTCGAACACCGGGGAGCTGTTTTTT
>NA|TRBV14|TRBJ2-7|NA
CASSQDPTGYYEQYF
TGTGCCAGCAGCCAAGATCCTACAGGATACTACGAGCAGTACTTC
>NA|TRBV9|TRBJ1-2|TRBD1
CASSLTDRANYGYTF
TGTGCCAGCAGCCTGACTGACAGGGCTAACTATGGCTACACCTTC